Presented here are 17 T cell receptor beta chains from one specimen sequenced in a study of blood T cell repertoires in COVID-19. Sequencing was performed with immunoSEQ multiplex PCR; in TCRdb, only in-frame clones are kept and a portion is missing. The sample lists roughly 300,000 clones, just over 90% occurring once. Sequenced sample: peripheral blood. These TCRs come from a woman younger than 45 with COVID-19, enrolled during active disease.

The chain carries TRBV24-1 and TRBJ2-1; TRBD1 matches 8 bases. Trimming at V came to 3 bases and at J to 8 bases, leaving 5 bases not matched to a gene. CDR1 is KGHDR and CDR2 is SFDVKD in the germline V gene. The CDR3 sequence is 14 residues long. CDR3 amino acids: CATSDGQGLDEQFF. The CDR3 DNA is TGTGCCACCAGTGATGGACAGGGCCTCGATGAGCAGTTCTTC.

The chain joins TRBV24-1 to TRBJ2-3, with 8 bases lining up with TRBD2. Germline assignment: CDR1 KGHDR and CDR2 SFDVKD. Unmatched junction bases numbered 3, after V lost 10 bases and J lost 1 base. The CDR3 totals 13 residues. Here the CDR3 reads CATDSGGTDTQYF. The CDR3 coding sequence is TGTGCCACTGATAGCGGGGGCACAGATACGCAGTATTTT.

The V and J genes are TRBV7-2 and TRBJ1-3; 8 nucleotides align to TRBD1. The trim removed 6 bases at V and 2 bases at J, leaving 9 bases unmatched. Germline values: CDR1 SGHTA, CDR2 FQGNSA. The CDR3 extends over 16 amino acids. The CDR3 DNA is TGTGCCAGCAGTAGACAGGGGAGCGGGGCTGGAAACACCATATATTTT. Translation gives CASSRQGSGAGNTIYF. The whole variable domain, filled in from reference TRBV7-2 and TRBJ1-3, reads GAGVSQSPSNKVTEKGKDVELRCDPISGHTALYWYRQSLGQGLEFLIYFQGNSAPDKSGLPSDRFSAERTGGSVSTLTIQRTQQEDSAVYLCASSRQGSGAGNTIYFGEGSWLTVV.

V is TRBV30 and J is TRBJ1-2; TRBD1 matches at 9 bases. The CDR3 runs 14 residues. J gave up 8 bases and V 1 base, and 8 bases lay outside the gene matches. CDR1 and CDR2 (germline): GTSNPN, SVGIG (reference sequence). CDR3 sequence reads: CAWSATGTGTGYTF. The CDR3 nucleotides are TGTGCCTGGAGTGCAACCGGGACAGGGACCGGCTACACCTTC.

In its sample, this clone was seen a few times. The chain couples TRBV2 to TRBJ2-1; 7 nucleotides align to TRBD1. The CDR3 is made up of 14 amino acids. Germline V gives CDR1 SNHLY, CDR2 FYNNEI. With V trimmed by 4 bases and J by 7 bases, 7 bases remained unmatched. CDR3 residues: CASSGEGATNEQFF. As DNA, the CDR3 is TGTGCCAGCAGTGGAGAGGGGGCGACAAATGAGCAGTTCTTC.

The CDR3 region is CASSLAQGEVTQYF. For the CDR3, the DNA is TGTGCCAGCAGCTTAGCACAGGGTGAAGTGACCCAGTACTTC. The V call is TRBV11-3, the J call TRBJ2-5, with D perhaps TRBD1 (6 bases). Germline assignment: CDR1 SGHNT and CDR2 YENEEA. The germline V and J ends were trimmed by 1 base and 7 bases, with 13 bases remaining between them. The CDR3 has 14 amino acids.

The gene calls are TRBV14 and TRBJ1-6; no clear D. The CDR3 loop spans 17 amino acids. Per germline, CDR1 SGHDN and CDR2 FVKESK. Trimming stripped 4 bases from V and 8 bases from J, with 21 bases between. The chain's CDR3 is CASSRENLSPPYSPLHF. The CDR3 region has the DNA TGTGCCAGCAGCCGAGAAAACCTATCCCCACCTTATTCACCCCTCCACTTT.

This chain joins TRBV24-1 and TRBJ2-1, with D tentatively TRBD2 (5 bases). This CDR3 has 14 amino acids. The V gene lost 4 bases and the J gene lost 4 bases, with 10 bases spanning the gap. Germline CDR1 reads KGHDR; CDR2 reads SFDVKD. The CDR3 DNA follows: TGTGCCACCAGTGAAAGCGGCACATACAATGAGCAGTTCTTC. This codes for CATSESGTYNEQFF.

The chain carries TRBV5-1 and TRBJ1-6; tentatively, D is TRBD1 (5 bases). CDR3 length: 19 amino acids. The germline V gene has CDR1 SGHRS and CDR2 YFSETQ. V gave up 0 bases and J gave up 7 bases, with 23 bases separating them. DNA of the CDR3: TGCGCCAGCAGCTTGGAGGGGTTAAAGGGAGGAATTGCGAATTCACCCCTCCACTTT. It yields the protein CASSLEGLKGGIANSPLHF. Supplemented by reference TRBV5-1 and TRBJ1-6, the full variable domain reads KAGVTQTPRYLIKTRGQQVTLSCSPISGHRSVSWYQQTPGQGLQFLFEYFSETQRNKGNFPGRFSGRQFSNSRSEMNVSTLELGDSALYLCASSLEGLKGGIANSPLHFGNGTRLTVT.

This sequence joins TRBV7-7 and TRBJ2-3, with a weak D call TRBD1 (5 bases). This CDR3 is built from 14 residues. CDR1 is SSHAT and CDR2 is FNYEAQ in the germline V gene (reference sequence). With 4 bases removed from V and 4 bases from J, the gap between germline ends came to 12 bases. This CDR3 reads CASSSTGVSDTQYF. The CDR3 region has the DNA TGTGCCAGCAGCTCAACAGGAGTCTCAGATACGCAGTATTTT.

The V and J genes are TRBV5-1 and TRBJ1-4; 7 bases line up with TRBD1. CDR1 SGHRS and CDR2 YFSETQ come from the germline V gene. The CDR3 loop spans 13 amino acids. V lost 9 bases and J lost 3; bases outside the gene matches: 5. The CDR3 bases are TGCGCCACTCGACAGGGATCTAATGAAAAACTGTTTTTT. It is translated as CATRQGSNEKLFF. Full variable domain (outside the CDR3, taken from reference TRBV5-1 and TRBJ1-4): KAGVTQTPRYLIKTRGQQVTLSCSPISGHRSVSWYQQTPGQGLQFLFEYFSETQRNKGNFPGRFSGRQFSNSRSEMNVSTLELGDSALYLCATRQGSNEKLFFGSGTQLSVL.

This chain connects TRBV30 to TRBJ1-1, with TRBD1 as a possible D gene (6 bases). This CDR3 has 14 residues. Germline loops: CDR1 GTSNPN, CDR2 SVGIG (reference sequence). V was clipped by 4 bases and J by 3 bases, with 15 bases between them. CDR3 bases: TGTGCCTGGACCCTTCTTCAGGGGCACACTGAAGCTTTCTTT. This sequence encodes CAWTLLQGHTEAFF.

V and J are TRBV2 and TRBJ1-3, with 7 bases lining up with TRBD1. V was clipped by 5 bases and J by 4 bases; unmatched bases: 5. The CDR3 is 14 amino acids. In germline, CDR1 is SNHLY, CDR2 FYNNEI. CDR3 DNA: TGTGCCAGCAGTATCTTACAGGGGGGAAACACCATATATTTT. Encoded protein: CASSILQGGNTIYF. The whole variable domain, remainder taken from reference TRBV2 and TRBJ1-3, is EPEVTQTPSHQVTQMGQEVILRCVPISNHLYFYWYRQILGQKVEFLVSFYNNEISEKSEIFDDQFSVERPDGSNFTLKIRSTKLEDSAMYFCASSILQGGNTIYFGEGSWLTVV.

The chain's CDR3 is CASSLVNSNYGYTF. CDR3 DNA: TGTGCCAGCAGCTTAGTTAACTCCAACTATGGCTACACCTTC. V gene TRBV13 combines with J gene TRBJ1-2; D is unclear. The CDR3 is 14 amino acids. CDR1 is PRHDT, CDR2 FYEKMQ, per germline (reference sequence). V lost 1 base, J lost 2 bases, and 8 bases lay in between. The full variable domain, completed using reference TRBV13 and TRBJ1-2, is AAGVIQSPRHLIKEKRETATLKCYPIPRHDTVYWYQQGPGQDPQFLISFYEKMQSDKGSIPDRFSAQQFSDYHSELNMSSLELGDSALYFCASSLVNSNYGYTFGSGTRLTVV.

The chain couples TRBV30 to TRBJ1-2; the match to TRBD1 covers 8 bases. Germline loops: CDR1 GTSNPN, CDR2 SVGIG (reference sequence). V lost 4 bases and J lost 7; bases outside the gene matches: 8. The CDR3 is 13 amino acids. The CDR3, as DNA: TGTGCCTGGAACCCAGGGGGCGCGGGTGGCTACACCTTC. Amino acids: CAWNPGGAGGYTF.

CDR3 sequence (DNA): TGTGCCAGCTCACCGACAGGTGCCATCCCACCCCAGCATTTT. Translated, it gives CASSPTGAIPPQHF. The rearrangement uses TRBV18 and TRBJ1-5, with D perhaps matching TRBD1 (6 bases). This CDR3 comprises 14 residues. Germline lookup yields CDR1 KGHSH and CDR2 LQKENI. Trimming pared 3 bases from V and 10 bases from J, leaving 16 bases between.

The gene calls are TRBV11-2 and TRBJ1-2, with D tentatively TRBD1 (5 bases). The CDR3 is 14 amino acids. The germline V gene has CDR1 SGHAT and CDR2 FQNNGV. Trimming removed 1 base at V and 9 bases at J, with 15 bases between. CDR3 nucleotide sequence: TGTGCCAGCAGCTTAGCGACAAGCGGGGACCGCTACACCTTC. Its protein product is CASSLATSGDRYTF.